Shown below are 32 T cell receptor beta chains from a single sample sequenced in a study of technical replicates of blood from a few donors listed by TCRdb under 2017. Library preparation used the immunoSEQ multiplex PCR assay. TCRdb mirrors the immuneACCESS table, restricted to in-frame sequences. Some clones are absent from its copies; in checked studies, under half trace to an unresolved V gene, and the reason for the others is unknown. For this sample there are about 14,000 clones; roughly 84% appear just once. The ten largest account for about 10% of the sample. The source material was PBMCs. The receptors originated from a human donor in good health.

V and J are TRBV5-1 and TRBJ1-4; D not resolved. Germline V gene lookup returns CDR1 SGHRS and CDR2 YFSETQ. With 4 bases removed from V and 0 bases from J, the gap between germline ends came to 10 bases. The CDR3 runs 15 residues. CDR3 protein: CASSPGGTTNEKLFF. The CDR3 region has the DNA TGCGCCAGCAGCCCGGGCGGGACAACTAATGAAAAACTGTTTTTT.

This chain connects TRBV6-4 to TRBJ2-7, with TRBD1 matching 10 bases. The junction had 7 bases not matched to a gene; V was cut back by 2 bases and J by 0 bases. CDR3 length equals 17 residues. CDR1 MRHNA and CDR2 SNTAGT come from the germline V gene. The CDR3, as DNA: TGTGCCAGCAGTGACCCACACCGGGACAGGGGCTCCTACGAGCAGTACTTC. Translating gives CASSDPHRDRGSYEQYF.

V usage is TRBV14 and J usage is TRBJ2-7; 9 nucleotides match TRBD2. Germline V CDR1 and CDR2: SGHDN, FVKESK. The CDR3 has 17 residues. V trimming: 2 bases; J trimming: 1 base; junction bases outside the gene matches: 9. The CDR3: CASSQFQGSGSSYEQYF. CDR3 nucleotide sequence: TGTGCCAGCAGCCAATTCCAGGGTAGCGGGAGTTCCTACGAGCAGTACTTC.

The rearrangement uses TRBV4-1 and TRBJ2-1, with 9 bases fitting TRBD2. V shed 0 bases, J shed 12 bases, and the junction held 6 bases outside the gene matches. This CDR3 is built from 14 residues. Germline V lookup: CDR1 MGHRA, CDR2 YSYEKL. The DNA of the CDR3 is TGCGCCAGCAGCCAAGATAGGACTAGCGAACGGCAGTTCTTC. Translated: CASSQDRTSERQFF.

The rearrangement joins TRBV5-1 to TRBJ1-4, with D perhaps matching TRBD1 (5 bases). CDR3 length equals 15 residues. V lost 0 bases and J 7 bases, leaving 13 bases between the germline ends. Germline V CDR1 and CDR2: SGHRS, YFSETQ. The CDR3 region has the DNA TGCGCCAGCAGCTTGGGAACAGGACGGAGTGAAAAACTGTTTTTT. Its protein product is CASSLGTGRSEKLFF.

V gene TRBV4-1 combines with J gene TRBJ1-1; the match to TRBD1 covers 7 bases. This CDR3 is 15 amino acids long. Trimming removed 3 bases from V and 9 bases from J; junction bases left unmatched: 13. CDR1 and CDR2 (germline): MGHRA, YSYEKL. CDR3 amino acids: CASSHIPEGAWKAFF. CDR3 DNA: TGCGCCAGCAGCCATATTCCGGAGGGGGCTTGGAAAGCTTTCTTT.

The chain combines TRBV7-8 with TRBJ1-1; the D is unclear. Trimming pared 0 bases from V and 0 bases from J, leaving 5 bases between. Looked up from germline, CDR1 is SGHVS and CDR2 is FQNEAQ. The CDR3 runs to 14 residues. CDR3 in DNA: TGTGCCAGCAGCTTAGCGCTACTGAACACTGAAGCTTTCTTT. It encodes CASSLALLNTEAFF.

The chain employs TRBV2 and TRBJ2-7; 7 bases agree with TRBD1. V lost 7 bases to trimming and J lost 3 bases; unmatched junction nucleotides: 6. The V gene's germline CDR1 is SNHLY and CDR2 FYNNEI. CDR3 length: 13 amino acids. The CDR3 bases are TGTGCCAGCAAGCCGGGACAGCACTACGAGCAGTACTTC. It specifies CASKPGQHYEQYF. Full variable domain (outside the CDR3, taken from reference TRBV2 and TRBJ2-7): EPEVTQTPSHQVTQMGQEVILRCVPISNHLYFYWYRQILGQKVEFLVSFYNNEISEKSEIFDDQFSVERPDGSNFTLKIRSTKLEDSAMYFCASKPGQHYEQYFGPGTRLTVT.

The CDR3 is CASSLQGDTEAFF. The CDR3 DNA follows: TGTGCCAGCAGTTTGCAGGGCGACACTGAAGCTTTCTTT. This rearrangement joins TRBV27 to TRBJ1-1, with D maybe TRBD1 (5 bases). V was trimmed by 3 bases and J by 3 bases, leaving 8 bases between them. Looked up from germline, CDR1 is MNHEY and CDR2 is SMNVEV (reference sequence). This CDR3 contains 13 residues.

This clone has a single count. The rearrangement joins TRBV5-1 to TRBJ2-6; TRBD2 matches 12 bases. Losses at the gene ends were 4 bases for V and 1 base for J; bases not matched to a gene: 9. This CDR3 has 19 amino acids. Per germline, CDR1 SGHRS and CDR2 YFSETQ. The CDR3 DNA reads TGCGCCAGCAGCCAAACTCTAGCGGGAGGGACATCTGGGGCCAACGTCCTGACTTTC. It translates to CASSQTLAGGTSGANVLTF.

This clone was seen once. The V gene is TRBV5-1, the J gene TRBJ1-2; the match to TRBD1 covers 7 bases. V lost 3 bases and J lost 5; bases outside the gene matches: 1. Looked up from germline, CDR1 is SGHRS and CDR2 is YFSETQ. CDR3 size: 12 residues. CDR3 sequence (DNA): TGCGCCAGCAGCTCAGGGGGTTATGGCTACACCTTC. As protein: CASSSGGYGYTF.

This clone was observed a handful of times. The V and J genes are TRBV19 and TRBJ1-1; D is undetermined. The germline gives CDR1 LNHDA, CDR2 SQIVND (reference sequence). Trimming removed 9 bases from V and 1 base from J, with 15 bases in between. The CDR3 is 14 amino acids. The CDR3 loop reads CARKREGKNTEAFF. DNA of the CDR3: TGTGCCAGAAAGAGAGAGGGAAAGAACACTGAAGCTTTCTTT.

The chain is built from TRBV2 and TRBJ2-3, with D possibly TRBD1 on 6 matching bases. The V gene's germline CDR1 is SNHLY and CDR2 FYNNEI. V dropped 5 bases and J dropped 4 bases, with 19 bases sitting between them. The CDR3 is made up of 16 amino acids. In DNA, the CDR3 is TGTGCCAGCAGTCCGCGACAGGATTTAGGGGCAGATACGCAGTATTTT. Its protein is CASSPRQDLGADTQYF.

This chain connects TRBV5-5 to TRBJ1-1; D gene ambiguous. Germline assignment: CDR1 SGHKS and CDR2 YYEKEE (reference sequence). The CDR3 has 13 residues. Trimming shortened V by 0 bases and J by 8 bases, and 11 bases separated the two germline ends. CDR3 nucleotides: TGTGCCAGCAGCTTGGGACGGGGTAGAGAAGCTTTCTTT. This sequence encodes CASSLGRGREAFF.

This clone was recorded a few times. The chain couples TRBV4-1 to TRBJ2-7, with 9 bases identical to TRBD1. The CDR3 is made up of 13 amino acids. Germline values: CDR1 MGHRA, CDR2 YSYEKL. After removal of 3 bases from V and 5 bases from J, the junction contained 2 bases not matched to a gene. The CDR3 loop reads CASSQGQGDEQYF. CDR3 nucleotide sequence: TGCGCCAGCAGCCAGGGACAGGGCGACGAGCAGTACTTC.

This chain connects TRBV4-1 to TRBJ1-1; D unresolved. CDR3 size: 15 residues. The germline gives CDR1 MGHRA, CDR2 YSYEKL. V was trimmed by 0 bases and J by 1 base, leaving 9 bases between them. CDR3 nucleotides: TGCGCCAGCAGCCAAGAAGCCTCGAGGAACACTGAAGCTTTCTTT. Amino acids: CASSQEASRNTEAFF.

The CDR3 spells CASSALAGHTDTQYF. Written as DNA, the CDR3 is TGTGCCAGCAGTGCACTAGCGGGACACACAGATACGCAGTATTTT. J is TRBJ2-3 and V is TRBV6-4; TRBD2 matches at 10 bases. The CDR3 is 15 amino acids. CDR1 MRHNA and CDR2 SNTAGT come from the germline V gene. V lost 4 bases, J lost 2 bases, and 3 bases stayed unmatched.

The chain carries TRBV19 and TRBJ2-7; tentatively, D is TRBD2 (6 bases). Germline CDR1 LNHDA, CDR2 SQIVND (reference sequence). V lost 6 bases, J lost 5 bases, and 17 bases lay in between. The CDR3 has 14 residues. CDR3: CASSGSTLLDEQYF. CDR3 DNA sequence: TGTGCCAGTAGCGGGAGTACTCTTTTGGACGAGCAGTACTTC.

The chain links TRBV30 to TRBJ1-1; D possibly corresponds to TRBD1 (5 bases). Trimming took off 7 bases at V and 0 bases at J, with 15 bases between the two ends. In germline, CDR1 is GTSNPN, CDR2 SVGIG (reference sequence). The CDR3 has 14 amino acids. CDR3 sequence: CAFRQTALNTEAFF. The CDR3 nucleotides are TGTGCCTTCAGACAGACAGCTCTGAACACTGAAGCTTTCTTT. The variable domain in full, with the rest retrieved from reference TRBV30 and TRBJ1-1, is SQTIHQWPATLVQPVGSPLSLECTVEGTSNPNLYWYRQAAGRGLQLLFYSVGIGQISSEVPQNLSASRPQDRQFILSSKKLLLSDSGFYLCAFRQTALNTEAFFGQGTRLTVV.

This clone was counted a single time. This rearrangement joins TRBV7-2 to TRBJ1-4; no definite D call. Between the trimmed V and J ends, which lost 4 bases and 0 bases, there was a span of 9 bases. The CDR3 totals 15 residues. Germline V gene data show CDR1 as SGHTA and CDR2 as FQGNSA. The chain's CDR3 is CASSSGPATNEKLFF. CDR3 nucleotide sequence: TGTGCCAGCAGCTCTGGCCCTGCAACTAATGAAAAACTGTTTTTT.

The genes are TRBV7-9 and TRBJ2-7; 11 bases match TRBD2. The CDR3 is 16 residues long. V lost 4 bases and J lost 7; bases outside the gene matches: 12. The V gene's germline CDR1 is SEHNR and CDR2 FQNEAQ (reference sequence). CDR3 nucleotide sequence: TGTGCCAGCAGCTCCGGACTAGCGGGTCTTACGAGGGAGCAGTACTTC. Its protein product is CASSSGLAGLTREQYF. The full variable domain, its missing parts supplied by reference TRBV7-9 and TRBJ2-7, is DTGVSQNPRHKITKRGQNVTFRCDPISEHNRLYWYRQTLGQGPEFLTYFQNEAQLEKSRLLSDRFSAERPKGSFSTLEIQRTEQGDSAMYLCASSSGLAGLTREQYFGPGTRLTVT.

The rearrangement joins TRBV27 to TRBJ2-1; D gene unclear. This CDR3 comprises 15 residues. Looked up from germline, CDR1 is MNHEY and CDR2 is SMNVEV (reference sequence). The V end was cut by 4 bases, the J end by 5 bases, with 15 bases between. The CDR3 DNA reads TGTGCCAGCAGTTCCCCGGTTAATGGGCACAATGAGCAGTTCTTC. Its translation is CASSSPVNGHNEQFF.

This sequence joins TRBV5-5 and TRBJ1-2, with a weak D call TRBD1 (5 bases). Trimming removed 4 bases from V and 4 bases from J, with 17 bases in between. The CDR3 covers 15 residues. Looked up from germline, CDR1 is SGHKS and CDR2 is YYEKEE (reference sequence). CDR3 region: CASSRGMGEGYGYTF. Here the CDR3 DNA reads TGTGCCAGCAGCCGTGGAATGGGGGAGGGCTATGGCTACACCTTC.

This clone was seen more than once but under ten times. Here the CDR3 reads CASSLALQGTNQPQHF. For the CDR3, the DNA is TGTGCCAGCAGCTTAGCGCTGCAGGGGACGAATCAGCCCCAGCATTTT. The rearrangement joins TRBV7-9 to TRBJ1-5; D perhaps matches TRBD1 (6 bases). CDR1 SEHNR and CDR2 FQNEAQ come from the germline V gene (reference sequence). V was trimmed by 0 bases and J by 4 bases, leaving 13 bases between them. The CDR3 sequence is 16 residues long.

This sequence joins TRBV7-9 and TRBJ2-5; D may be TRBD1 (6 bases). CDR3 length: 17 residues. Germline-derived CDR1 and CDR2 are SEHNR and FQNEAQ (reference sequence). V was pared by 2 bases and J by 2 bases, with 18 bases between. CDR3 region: CASSLWAGDVLQETQYF. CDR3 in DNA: TGTGCCAGCAGCTTATGGGCAGGGGACGTCCTGCAAGAGACCCAGTACTTC.

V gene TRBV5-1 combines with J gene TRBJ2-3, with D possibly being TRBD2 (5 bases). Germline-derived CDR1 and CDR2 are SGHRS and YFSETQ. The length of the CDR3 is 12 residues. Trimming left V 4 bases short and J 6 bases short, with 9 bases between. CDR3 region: CASSRRWDTQYF. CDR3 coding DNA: TGCGCCAGCAGCCGGAGGTGGGATACGCAGTATTTT.

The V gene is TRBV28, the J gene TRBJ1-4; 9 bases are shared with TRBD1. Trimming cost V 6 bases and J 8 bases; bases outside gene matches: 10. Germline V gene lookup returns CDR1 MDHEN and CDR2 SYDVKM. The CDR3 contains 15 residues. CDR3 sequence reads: CASSPNRGRQEKLFF. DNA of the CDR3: TGTGCCAGCAGCCCGAACAGGGGGCGACAAGAAAAACTGTTTTTT.

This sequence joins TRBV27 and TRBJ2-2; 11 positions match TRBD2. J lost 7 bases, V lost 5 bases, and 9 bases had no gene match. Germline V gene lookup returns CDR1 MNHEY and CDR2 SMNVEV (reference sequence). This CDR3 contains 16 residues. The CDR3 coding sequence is TGTGCCAGCAGTAAACTAGCGGGAGATTCCCACGGGGAGCTGTTTTTT. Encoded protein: CASSKLAGDSHGELFF.

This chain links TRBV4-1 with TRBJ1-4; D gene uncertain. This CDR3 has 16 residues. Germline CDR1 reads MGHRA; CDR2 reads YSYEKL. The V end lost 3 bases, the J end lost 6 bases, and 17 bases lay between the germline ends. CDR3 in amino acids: CASSHLRTAGDEKLFF. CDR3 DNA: TGCGCCAGCAGCCATCTCAGGACGGCGGGCGATGAAAAACTGTTTTTT.

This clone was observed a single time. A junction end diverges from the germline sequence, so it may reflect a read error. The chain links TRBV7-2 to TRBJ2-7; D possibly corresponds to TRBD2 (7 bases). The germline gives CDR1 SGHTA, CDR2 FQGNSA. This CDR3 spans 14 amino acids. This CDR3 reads CASSLVLGGGPQNF. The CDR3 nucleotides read TGTGCCAGCAGCTTAGTCTTGGGGGGGGGCCCTCAGAACTTC. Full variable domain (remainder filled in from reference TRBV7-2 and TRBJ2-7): GAGVSQSPSNKVTEKGKDVELRCDPISGHTALYWYRQSLGQGLEFLIYFQGNSAPDKSGLPSDRFSAERTGGSVSTLTIQRTQQEDSAVYLCASSLVLGGGPQNFGPGTRLTVT.

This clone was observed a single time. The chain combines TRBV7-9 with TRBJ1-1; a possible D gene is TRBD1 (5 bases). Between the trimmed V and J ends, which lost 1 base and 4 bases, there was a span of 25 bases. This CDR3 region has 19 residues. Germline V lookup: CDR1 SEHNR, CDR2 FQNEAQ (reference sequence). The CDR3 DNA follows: TGTGCCAGCAGCTTAGGACTTCCCCCTCGAAGGGGCCGGAGCACTGAAGCTTTCTTT. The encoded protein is CASSLGLPPRRGRSTEAFF.

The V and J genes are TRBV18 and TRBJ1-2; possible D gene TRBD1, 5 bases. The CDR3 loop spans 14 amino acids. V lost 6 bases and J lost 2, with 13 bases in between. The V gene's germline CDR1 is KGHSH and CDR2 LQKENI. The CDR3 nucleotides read TGTGCCAGCTCGACCGATCGGGGGAACTATGGCTACACCTTC. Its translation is CASSTDRGNYGYTF.